This T cell receptor (beta chain) was recovered during a study of blood T cell repertoires in COVID-19. Looking at the study overall: Samples representing acute and convalescent COVID-19 were sourced from the United States, Italy and Spain. Sample material is recorded as cDNA or gDNA derived from T cells, B-cell-depleted T cells, or PBMCs.

This clone occurred once. In the study's own analysis: Reference gene primer amplification gave estimated nucleated cell counts. The method was immunoSEQ multiplex PCR; TCRdb's version includes in-frame clones alone and lacks a portion of them. From that table come the V and J calls and clone size; the DNA was used to work out D and trimming. The sample includes approximately 500,000 clones, approximately 92% of them seen just once. The Seattle patients joined while their infection was active and were tracked longitudinally afterward. This clonotype originated in a man aged 18 to 29 with COVID-19, enrolled during active disease. The sequencing input was peripheral blood.

The CDR3 bases are TGTGCCAGCAGCCTTACGAACAGGGCCGCCAACTATGGCTACACCTTC. Amino acid sequence: CASSLTNRAANYGYTF. This chain links TRBV3-1 (or the pseudogene TRBV3-2) with TRBJ1-2; TRBD1 might be the D (6 bases). The ends were cut back, 4 bases at V and 2 bases at J, with 17 bases in the middle. Germline V lookup: CDR1 LGHDT, CDR2 YNNKEL (reference sequence). The CDR3 is 16 residues long.